This TCR beta chain was sequenced for a study of PD-1 blockade in mismatch repair-deficient tumors. Whole-study results and caveats: Rapid post-treatment expansion, then contraction, generally preceding radiologic response, marked tumor-resident clones.

This clone was seen once. Its specificity is unknown. This CDR3 comprises 15 residues. Germline trimming cut 2 bases from V and 4 bases from J; bases unmatched to any gene: 6. CDR1 is SGDLS and CDR2 is YYNGEE in the germline V gene. PCR or immunohistochemistry showed mismatch repair deficiency in every enrolled patient. The method was immunoSEQ multiplex PCR; TCRdb's version includes in-frame clones alone and lacks a portion of them. Of 100,000 or so clones in the sample, about four fifths were seen once. This clonotype was obtained from an adult with mismatch repair-deficient cancer. J is TRBJ2-3 and V is TRBV9; TRBD1 matches 8 bases. Source: peripheral blood, taken approximately 35 weeks after starting pembrolizumab. This chain's CDR3 is CASSVRTGSADTQYF. The DNA of the CDR3 is TGTGCCAGCAGCGTTAGGACAGGGAGCGCAGATACGCAGTATTTT.